This TCR beta chain was observed in a study of spatial heterogeneity in lung cancer. Study findings and constraints: It was found that expanded intratumoral alpha and beta TCR counts tracked tumor mutation counts.

From the 5' RACE reads, TCRdb called clonotypes with MiXCR, one entry per CDR3 protein. The repertoire holds 6,000 to 9,500 distinct CDR3 sequences, with 7% to 10% as singletons. CDR3 size: 15 residues. Looked up from germline, CDR1 is SGDLS and CDR2 is YYNGEE. Between the trimmed V and J ends, which lost 2 bases and 0 bases, there was a span of 8 bases. In its sample, this clonotype was seen a few times. Its target is unknown. Time point here: sample taken at primary tumor resection. This sequence was found in a male donor with early-stage non-small cell lung cancer. Sequencing used lung tumor tissue, obtained at surgery. The chain is built from TRBV9 and TRBJ2-2, with D unresolved. The CDR3: CASSVDGPNTGELFF. The CDR3 coding sequence is TGTGCCAGCAGCGTCGACGGACCGAACACCGGGGAGCTGTTTTTT.